This TCR beta chain was retrieved from a study of blood T cells in healthy people across ages. Overall study: About one barcoded beta molecule per two T cells came from capture by template switching.

Germline CDR1 and CDR2: LGHNA and YSLEER. J lost 1 base, V lost 3 bases, and 7 bases had no gene match. There are 17 residues in the CDR3. The authors ran a second PCR of 7 to 11 cycles using a sample-barcoded 5' primer and a J-beta primer mix. MiXCR was run by TCRdb on the 5' RACE reads, yielding one entry per CDR3 protein. The data hold approximately 880,000 distinct CDR3 sequences, with 45% to 50% observed a single time. This clonotype was counted ten times or more. Its matching antigen is unknown. General observations from the study: Fewer expanded clones and more diversity marked long-lived versus aged donors.

Sample donors were healthy Caucasian individuals that came from Russia, aged about 6 to 100. Each sample provided at least 5 micrograms of extracted total RNA. Sequencing used blood. The source is a man aged 25-40 years in good health. The chain joins TRBV4-3 to TRBJ2-3; 10 positions agree with TRBD1. The CDR3 bases are TGCGCCAGCAGCCAGGGGGGGACAGGGGCGCGCACAGATACGCAGTATTTT. It encodes CASSQGGTGARTDTQYF.